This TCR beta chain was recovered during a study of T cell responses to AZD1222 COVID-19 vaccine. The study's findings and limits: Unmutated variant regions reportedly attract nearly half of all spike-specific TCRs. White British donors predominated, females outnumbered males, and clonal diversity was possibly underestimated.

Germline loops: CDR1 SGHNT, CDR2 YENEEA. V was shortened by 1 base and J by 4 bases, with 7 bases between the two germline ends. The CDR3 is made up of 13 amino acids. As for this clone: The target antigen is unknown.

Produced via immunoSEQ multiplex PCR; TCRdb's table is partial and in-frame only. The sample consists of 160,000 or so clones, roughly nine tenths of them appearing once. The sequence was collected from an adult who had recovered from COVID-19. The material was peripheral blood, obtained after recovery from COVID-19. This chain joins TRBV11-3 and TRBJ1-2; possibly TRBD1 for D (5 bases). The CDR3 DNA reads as TGTGCCAGCAGCTTAGCCGGGGGCTATGGCTACACCTTC. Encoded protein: CASSLAGGYGYTF.